These 28 T cell receptor beta chains were all obtained from the same sample, sequenced in a study of T-cell memory formation after mild COVID-19. Via MiXCR, TCRdb re-called the 5' RACE reads, giving one row per CDR3 protein. The sample yields approximately 250,000 distinct CDR3 sequences, 15% seen once. Sequenced material: PBMCs or a T cell subset sorted from them (not recorded which). These receptor sequences come from an adult woman who had mild COVID-19 (a few samples of this study predate the infection). Cell type and time point are not known.

This clonotype has only a few counts. This chain joins TRBV7-2 and TRBJ2-3, with D tentatively TRBD1 (6 bases). V was clipped by 5 bases and J by 3 bases, with 12 bases between them. The CDR3 is 14 amino acids. The germline CDR1 and CDR2 sequences are SGHTA and FQGNSA. CDR3 region: CASSRYRETDTQYF. The CDR3 bases are TGTGCCAGCAGCCGTTACAGGGAAACAGATACGCAGTATTTT.

The chain links TRBV29-1 to TRBJ1-2; tentative D call: TRBD1 (5 bases). The CDR3 is 12 amino acids. Trimming removed 6 bases from V and 3 bases from J, with 11 bases in between. Germline loops: CDR1 SQVTM, CDR2 ANQGSEA. The CDR3 spells CSVGTGDYGYTF. The CDR3 nucleotides are TGCAGCGTCGGAACGGGGGACTATGGCTACACCTTC. Full variable domain (rest looked up from reference TRBV29-1 and TRBJ1-2): SAVISQKPSRDICQRGTSLTIQCQVDSQVTMMFWYRQQPGQSLTLIATANQGSEATYESGFVIDKFPISRPNLTFSTLTVSNMSPEDSSIYLCSVGTGDYGYTFGSGTRLTVV.

This clonotype was recorded a few times. This rearrangement joins TRBV18 to TRBJ1-2; no reliable D call. V lost 1 base to trimming and J lost 3 bases, with 12 bases between them. CDR3 length equals 15 residues. Germline V gene sequence: CDR1 KGHSH, CDR2 LQKENI. DNA for the CDR3: TGTGCCAGCTCACCACAACCGAACCTTGACTATGGCTACACCTTC. Protein product: CASSPQPNLDYGYTF.

In its sample, this clonotype was seen a few times. The rearrangement uses TRBV4-3 and TRBJ1-5; the D is unclear. CDR1 is LGHNA and CDR2 is YSLEER in the germline V gene. Trimming took 1 base from V and 3 from J, leaving 7 bases between them. The CDR3 has 14 residues. The CDR3 protein is CASSQGQDNQPQHF. In DNA, the CDR3 is TGCGCCAGCAGCCAAGGCCAGGACAATCAGCCCCAGCATTTT.

Here the CDR3 reads CASSGMNTEAFF. In DNA form, the CDR3 reads TGTGCCAGCTCGGGCATGAACACTGAAGCTTTCTTT. The chain recombines TRBV12-3 or TRBV12-4 with TRBJ1-1; the D is unclear. The CDR3 has 12 amino acids. V gave up 8 bases and J gave up 0 bases, with 7 bases separating them.

The gene calls are TRBV12-3 or TRBV12-4 and TRBJ1-3; the match to TRBD1 covers 8 bases. The CDR3 totals 15 residues. The junction had 7 bases not matched to a gene; V was cut back by 7 bases and J by 2 bases. The CDR3, as DNA: TGTGCCAGCACCCTGGGACAGGAAGCTGGAAACACCATATATTTT. Its protein product is CASTLGQEAGNTIYF.

This clonotype has more than one count but fewer than ten. The chain is built from TRBV29-1 and TRBJ2-7, with 8 bases identical to TRBD1. Trimming at V came to 3 bases and at J to 2 bases, leaving 3 bases not matched to a gene. CDR1 is SQVTM and CDR2 is ANQGSEA in the germline V gene. CDR3 size: 13 residues. The CDR3 here is CSVEAGGTYEQYF. The CDR3 DNA reads as TGCAGCGTTGAGGCAGGGGGCACCTACGAGCAGTACTTC.

This clonotype has only a few counts. The chain joins TRBV12-3 or TRBV12-4 to TRBJ1-1; a possible D gene is TRBD1 (5 bases). Trimming took off 2 bases at V and 5 bases at J, with 12 bases between the two ends. The CDR3 has 14 amino acids. The CDR3, as DNA: TGTGCCAGCAGTTTATCGGGGGAAGGGACTGAAGCTTTCTTT. Translating gives CASSLSGEGTEAFF.

This clonotype showed up just a few times. This chain uses TRBV4-3 with TRBJ1-2, with a tentative D call TRBD1 (6 bases). The CDR3 is 15 residues long. With 0 bases removed from V and 7 bases from J, the gap between germline ends came to 15 bases. Per the germline V gene, CDR1 is LGHNA and CDR2 is YSLEER. The DNA for the CDR3 is TGCGCCAGCAGCCAAGACCCGGGGGCAGCTTTTGGCTACACCTTC. Residues: CASSQDPGAAFGYTF.

This clonotype was counted between two and nine times. The CDR3 nucleotides read TGTGCCAGCAGCAGGGGGACTCCCGAGACCCAGTACTTC. It yields the protein CASSRGTPETQYF. V usage is TRBV5-4 and J usage is TRBJ2-5; the D call may be TRBD1 or TRBD2 (6 bases each). Trimming cost V 4 bases and J 5 bases, with 12 bases left between them. This CDR3 contains 13 residues. CDR1 is SGHNT and CDR2 is YYREEE in the germline V gene (reference sequence).

CDR3 amino acids: CASSPAGTRETQYF. The CDR3 DNA follows: TGTGCCAGCAGCCCCGCCGGGACGCGGGAGACCCAGTACTTC. J is TRBJ2-5 and V is TRBV11-3; D possibly uses TRBD1 or TRBD2 (5 bases each). CDR3 size: 14 residues. The V end lost 5 bases, the J end lost 5 bases, and 15 bases lay between the germline ends. Germline assignment: CDR1 SGHNT and CDR2 YENEEA.

The V call is TRBV14, the J call TRBJ2-6, with D hard to call. Germline assignment: CDR1 SGHDN and CDR2 FVKESK. V was shortened by 11 bases and J by 1 base, with 9 bases between the two germline ends. This CDR3 has 13 amino acids. DNA of the CDR3: TGTGCCGTCAGAGTTTCTGGGGCCAACGTCCTGACTTTC. Translating it yields CAVRVSGANVLTF.

The chain uses TRBV7-3 and TRBJ2-2, with 8 bases lining up with TRBD2. The CDR3 spans 13 residues. Trimming removed 7 bases from V and 4 bases from J; junction bases left unmatched: 2. CDR1 is SGHTA and CDR2 is FQGTGA in the germline V gene. CDR3 coding DNA: TGTGCCAGCACCAGCGGGGGCACCGGGGAGCTGTTTTTT. This translates into CASTSGGTGELFF.

This clonotype was found many times. The J gene is TRBJ2-5, the V gene TRBV6-6; 14 positions agree with TRBD2. There are 17 residues in the CDR3. Per the germline V gene, CDR1 is MNHNY and CDR2 is SVGAGI (reference sequence). V dropped 9 bases and J dropped 2; count of bases not matched to a gene: 11. CDR3 sequence: CASEPGLAGETQETQYF. CDR3 sequence (DNA): TGTGCCAGTGAACCGGGACTAGCGGGGGAAACACAAGAGACCCAGTACTTC.

CDR3 protein: CASSYRGLAGGTSTDTQYF. In nucleotides, the CDR3 is TGCGCCAGCAGTTATCGCGGACTAGCGGGGGGCACTAGCACAGATACGCAGTATTTT. This chain links TRBV5-1 with TRBJ2-3; 14 nucleotides align to TRBD2. V lost 5 bases and J lost 0; bases outside the gene matches: 11. CDR3 length equals 19 residues. The germline V gene encodes CDR1 SGHRS and CDR2 YFSETQ.

This clonotype occurred a few times. V is TRBV7-2 and J is TRBJ2-7; D is perhaps TRBD2 (6 bases). The CDR3 runs 14 residues. V was pared by 4 bases and J by 5 bases, with 15 bases between. The germline V gene has CDR1 SGHTA and CDR2 FQGNSA. The CDR3 DNA reads as TGTGCCAGCAGCTCTCCTGGGGGGTCGCACGAGCAGTACTTC. This encodes CASSSPGGSHEQYF.

Written as DNA, the CDR3 is TGCAGTGCTACCCGGGACAGGGGCGTCTACGAGCAGTACTTC. This gives the protein CSATRDRGVYEQYF. V and J are TRBV20-1 and TRBJ2-7; TRBD1 agrees at 10 bases. The CDR3 is 14 amino acids. J lost 3 bases, V lost 4 bases, and 6 bases had no gene match. Germline V gene sequence: CDR1 DFQATT, CDR2 SNEGSKA (reference sequence).

J is TRBJ2-2 and V is TRBV4-1; D unresolved. CDR1 is MGHRA and CDR2 is YSYEKL in the germline V gene. The V end lost 3 bases, the J end lost 6 bases, and 5 bases lay between the germline ends. The CDR3 has 12 residues. The CDR3 loop reads CASSHLSGELFF. DNA of the CDR3: TGCGCCAGCAGCCACCTTTCCGGGGAGCTGTTTTTT.

The sample holds a few counts of this clonotype. The chain employs TRBV12-3 or TRBV12-4 and TRBJ1-4; D remains unclear. CDR3 length equals 14 residues. Between the trimmed V and J ends, which lost 5 bases and 7 bases, there was a span of 14 bases. The CDR3 DNA reads TGTGCCAGCAGTCCCACCGCGCGCCCTGAAAAACTGTTTTTT. Translating gives CASSPTARPEKLFF.

This chain joins TRBV6-4 and TRBJ2-3; D ambiguous. Germline lookup yields CDR1 MRHNA and CDR2 SNTAGT. Trimming left V 4 bases short and J 6 bases short, with 11 bases between. The CDR3 spans 13 residues. The CDR3 DNA is TGTGCCAGCAGTGTGCAGCGCCACGATACGCAGTATTTT. Protein product: CASSVQRHDTQYF.

This clonotype was picked up many times. The gene calls are TRBV7-3 and TRBJ2-1; 8 positions agree with TRBD1. The germline gives CDR1 SGHTA, CDR2 FQGTGA. After removal of 3 bases from V and 8 bases from J, the junction contained 9 bases not matched to a gene. This CDR3 contains 15 residues. CDR3 loop: CASSFLGQGGDEQFF. CDR3 DNA sequence: TGTGCCAGCAGCTTTCTCGGACAGGGAGGCGATGAGCAGTTCTTC. The full variable domain, rest sourced from reference TRBV7-3 and TRBJ2-1, is GAGVSQTPSNKVTEKGKYVELRCDPISGHTALYWYRQSLGQGPEFLIYFQGTGAADDSGLPNDRFFAVRPEGSVSTLKIQRTERGDSAVYLCASSFLGQGGDEQFFGPGTRLTVL.

In this sample, this clonotype turned up a few times. The CDR3 nucleotides are TGTGCCAGCAGCTTTGGAGCGGGATTGTCCTACAATGAGCAGTTCTTC. Protein: CASSFGAGLSYNEQFF. This rearrangement joins TRBV7-3 to TRBJ2-1; 7 bases are a match to TRBD2. The V segment lost 3 bases and the J segment 1 base; nucleotides outside the gene matches: 6. Per germline, CDR1 SGHTA and CDR2 FQGTGA. The CDR3 consists of 16 residues. Using reference TRBV7-3 and TRBJ2-1 for the parts outside the CDR3, the full variable domain is GAGVSQTPSNKVTEKGKYVELRCDPISGHTALYWYRQSLGQGPEFLIYFQGTGAADDSGLPNDRFFAVRPEGSVSTLKIQRTERGDSAVYLCASSFGAGLSYNEQFFGPGTRLTVL.

This clonotype appeared a few times. The chain has TRBV12-3 or TRBV12-4 and TRBJ2-4; 11 bases match TRBD1. V lost 5 bases to trimming and J lost 7 bases; unmatched junction nucleotides: 4. CDR3 size: 14 residues. CDR3 in DNA: TGTGCCAGCAGTCCGCGGGACAGGGGGAACATTCAGTACTTC. It specifies CASSPRDRGNIQYF.

This clonotype was counted at least ten times. The chain couples TRBV7-2 to TRBJ2-1, with D unclear. Germline V gene data show CDR1 as SGHTA and CDR2 as FQGNSA. Trimming left V 3 bases short and J 3 bases short, with 6 bases between. CDR3 length: 13 residues. The CDR3 region is CASSFAVYNEQFF. CDR3 bases: TGTGCCAGCAGCTTTGCAGTCTACAATGAGCAGTTCTTC. Looking up the rest from reference TRBV7-2 and TRBJ2-1 gives the full variable domain: GAGVSQSPSNKVTEKGKDVELRCDPISGHTALYWYRQSLGQGLEFLIYFQGNSAPDKSGLPSDRFSAERTGGSVSTLTIQRTQQEDSAVYLCASSFAVYNEQFFGPGTRLTVL.

The V gene is TRBV6-5, the J gene TRBJ2-6; 9 nucleotides align to TRBD1. The CDR3 sequence is 14 residues long. Looked up from germline, CDR1 is MNHEY and CDR2 is SVGAGI. With V trimmed by 4 bases and J by 11 bases, 6 bases remained unmatched. The CDR3 nucleotides are TGTGCCAGCAGTTTTGGGACAGGGTCGCACGTCCTGACTTTC. Amino acids: CASSFGTGSHVLTF.

The rearrangement joins TRBV5-6 to TRBJ2-1; D perhaps matches TRBD1 (6 bases). CDR1 and CDR2 from the germline V gene are SGHDT and YYEEEE. Trimming removed 4 bases from V and 10 bases from J, with 12 bases in between. This CDR3 comprises 12 residues. CDR3 protein: CASSAGVSEQFF. Here the CDR3 DNA reads TGTGCCAGCAGCGCAGGGGTTAGCGAGCAGTTCTTC.

The chain is built from TRBV15 and TRBJ2-3; D gene uncertain. The CDR3 runs to 15 residues. CDR1 and CDR2 from the germline V gene are LNHNV and YYDKDF (reference sequence). V lost 5 bases and J lost 0, with 12 bases in between. CDR3 loop: CATSSPVLSTDTQYF. CDR3 sequence (DNA): TGTGCCACCAGCTCACCGGTACTTAGCACAGATACGCAGTATTTT.

This clonotype was observed a handful of times. This chain connects TRBV29-1 to TRBJ2-3; 9 nucleotides line up with TRBD1. Germline assignment: CDR1 SQVTM and CDR2 ANQGSEA. The length of the CDR3 is 14 residues. V lost 4 bases to trimming and J lost 4 bases; unmatched junction nucleotides: 6. Written as DNA, the CDR3 is TGCAGCGTTGCCGACAGGGGGATAGCAGATACGCAGTATTTT. Translation: CSVADRGIADTQYF.